A selection of T cell receptor beta chains follows, all from one sample in a study of blood T cell repertoires in COVID-19. Assay used: immunoSEQ multiplex PCR; TCRdb lists only in-frame clones, some missing. The profile shows roughly 100,000 clones, over 70% of them singletons. Sequences were obtained from peripheral blood. The receptors derive from a woman at least 80 years old with acute or convalescent COVID-19. The CDR3 runs from the conserved cysteine through the conserved F or W. The D gene is left open where the match is weak. Clone sizes are given selectively: once, few, many, or a class where the clone is expanded.

CDR3 | DNA | V | D | J | size
CASSITGSGEKLFF | TGTGCCAGTAGTATCACAGGGTCGGGTGAAAAACTGTTTTTT | TRBV19 | . | TRBJ1-4 | .
CAISEQGYEQYF | TGTGCCATCAGTGAGCAGGGTTACGAGCAGTACTTC | TRBV10-3 | . | TRBJ2-7 | .
CASRPQGREQYF | TGTGCCAGCAGACCACAGGGTAGGGAGCAGTACTTC | TRBV6-6 | . | TRBJ2-7 | few
CASGGSGANVLTF | TGTGCCAGTGGGGGGAGCGGGGCCAACGTCCTGACTTTC | TRBV27 | . | TRBJ2-6 | .
CSASGGTSINIQYF | TGCAGTGCTAGTGGCGGGACTAGCATAAACATTCAGTACTTC | TRBV20-1 | TRBD2 | TRBJ2-4 | .
CASSDQQSSGNTIYF | TGTGCCAGCAGTGATCAACAGTCCTCTGGAAACACCATATATTTT | TRBV25-1 | . | TRBJ1-3 | once
CASSGTGTGEQPQHF | TGTGCCAGCAGCGGTACCGGGACAGGGGAGCAGCCCCAGCATTTT | TRBV5-6 | TRBD1 | TRBJ1-5 | .
CAISESATGYGYTF | TGTGCCATCAGTGAGTCGGCGACAGGCTATGGCTACACCTTC | TRBV10-3 | . | TRBJ1-2 | few
CASSTGTSGETYGYTF | TGTGCCAGCTCGACGGGTACGTCGGGGGAGACCTATGGCTACACCTTC | TRBV18 | . | TRBJ1-2 | .
CASSVGSGGPQETQYF | TGTGCCAGCAGCGTGGGTAGCGGGGGACCCCAAGAGACCCAGTACTTC | TRBV9 | TRBD2 | TRBJ2-5 | .
CATRRAANYGYTF | TGTGCCACCCGGAGGGCAGCTAACTATGGCTACACCTTC | TRBV28 | . | TRBJ1-2 | .
CASSFWEGTGDTGELFF | TGTGCCAGCAGCTTTTGGGAGGGGACAGGGGACACCGGGGAGCTGTTTTTT | TRBV11-3 | TRBD1 | TRBJ2-2 | .
CASSQGLAGGPRIGTDTQYF | TGTGCCAGCAGCCAAGGACTAGCGGGGGGACCGAGGATAGGGACAGATACGCAGTATTTT | TRBV3-1/TRBV3-2 | TRBD2 | TRBJ2-3 | .
CASSLDSSGANVLTF | TGTGCCAGCAGCTTGGACAGCTCTGGGGCCAACGTCCTGACTTTC | TRBV7-2 | . | TRBJ2-6 | .
CATSRGQGGNSPLHF | TGTGCCACCAGCCGGGGACAGGGCGGGAATTCACCCCTCCACTTT | TRBV15 | TRBD1 | TRBJ1-6 | .
CASRSGGNTEAFF | TGTGCCAGCAGAAGCGGCGGGAACACTGAAGCTTTCTTT | TRBV3-1/TRBV3-2 | . | TRBJ1-1 | few
CASSWSRNAEAFF | TGTGCCAGCAGTTGGTCGCGAAACGCTGAAGCTTTCTTT | TRBV12-3/TRBV12-4 | . | TRBJ1-1 | .